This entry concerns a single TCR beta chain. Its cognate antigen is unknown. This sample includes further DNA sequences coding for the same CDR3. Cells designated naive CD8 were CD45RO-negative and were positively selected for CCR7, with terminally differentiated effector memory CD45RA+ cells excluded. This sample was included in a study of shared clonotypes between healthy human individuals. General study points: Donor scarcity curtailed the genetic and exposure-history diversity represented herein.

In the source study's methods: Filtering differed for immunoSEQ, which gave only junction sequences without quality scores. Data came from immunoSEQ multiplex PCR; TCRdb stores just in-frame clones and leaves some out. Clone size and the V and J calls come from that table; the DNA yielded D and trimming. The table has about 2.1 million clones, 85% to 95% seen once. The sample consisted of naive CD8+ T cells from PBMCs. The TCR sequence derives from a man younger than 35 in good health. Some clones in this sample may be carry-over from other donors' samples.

This CDR3 reads CASRPGLSYNEQFF. The CDR3 DNA follows: TGCGCCAGCAGACCGGGCCTATCCTACAATGAGCAGTTCTTC. This chain uses TRBV10-2 with TRBJ2-1; D not certain. V lost 6 bases, J lost 1 base, and 10 bases lay in between. This CDR3 has 14 residues. The V gene's germline CDR1 is WSHSY and CDR2 SAAADI.